These T cell receptor beta chains were read from a single sample in a study of cytomegalovirus exposure and HLA in healthy donors. Some clones are missing from TCRdb's copy, which holds only in-frame ones; the method was immunoSEQ multiplex PCR. Counted here are about 82,000 clones, approximately 79% occurring once; the ten biggest clones make up about an eighth. The sequencing sample was made of PBMCs. The receptors here all came from a human donor in good health. Both conserved end residues are part of each CDR3. The D gene is left open where the match is weak. Rows may omit the clone size; those that give it use once, few, many or a size class.

d_gene	j_gene	v_gene	abundance	CDR3nt	CDR3aa
TRBD1	TRBJ2-7	TRBV4-1	-	TGCGCCAGCAGCCAACGGACAGGCGGCTACGAGCAGTACTTC	CASSQRTGGYEQYF
TRBD2	TRBJ2-1	TRBV13	-	TGTGCCAGCAGCTTTAGCGGGGGGGGCAATGAGCAGTTCTTC	CASSFSGGGNEQFF
TRBD1	TRBJ1-4	TRBV2	-	TGTGCCAGCAGGAGAGACAGGGGAACGGAAAAACTGTTTTTT	CASRRDRGTEKLFF
-	TRBJ1-1	TRBV5-1	few	TGCGCCAGCAGCTTGACAGGGAATGAAGCTTTCTTT	CASSLTGNEAFF
-	TRBJ1-6	TRBV6-5	-	TGTGCCAGCAGTTATGGTGCAGGGCATAATTCACCCCTCCACTTT	CASSYGAGHNSPLHF
-	TRBJ1-4	TRBV6-1	-	TGTGCCAGCAGGGGCTCGGCCACCTACAATGAAAAACTGTTTTTT	CASRGSATYNEKLFF
TRBD2	TRBJ2-5	TRBV7-2	-	TGTGCCAGCAGCTTAGAAGGACTAGTTCAAGAGACCCAGTACTTC	CASSLEGLVQETQYF
-	TRBJ1-5	TRBV15	-	TGTGCCACCAGCTCGAGAACCGGGGGACGACAGCCCCAGCATTTT	CATSSRTGGRQPQHF
TRBD1	TRBJ1-2	TRBV19	-	TGTGCCAGTAGTAGGGGGACAGGGGCCTATGGCTACACCTTC	CASSRGTGAYGYTF
TRBD1	TRBJ2-5	TRBV7-8	-	TGTGCCAGCAGCTTAGGGGACAGGGGGCTAGAGACCCAGTACTTC	CASSLGDRGLETQYF
-	TRBJ1-5	TRBV6-6	-	TGTGCCAGCAGTTATGACAGAAATCAGCCCCAGCATTTT	CASSYDRNQPQHF
-	TRBJ1-6	TRBV4-3	few	TGCGCCAGCAGCCAAGGTCCCTTAGCGGGGAGGGATTCACCCCTCCACTTT	CASSQGPLAGRDSPLHF
TRBD2	TRBJ2-5	TRBV6-1	-	TGTGCCAGCAGTGAATCTGTGACTAGCGGAGAGACCCAGTACTTC	CASSESVTSGETQYF
-	TRBJ1-2	TRBV7-9	-	TGTGCCAGCAGCTACTTACAGGGCCAGGTGGGATATGGCTACACCTTC	CASSYLQGQVGYGYTF
-	TRBJ2-3	TRBV9	once	TGTGCCAGCAGCGTTGACAGCTCCTTTTCAGATACGCAGTATTTT	CASSVDSSFSDTQYF
-	TRBJ1-1	TRBV25-1	-	TGTGCCAGCAGTGACAGGGTACTCCACACTGAAGCTTTCTTT	CASSDRVLHTEAFF
-	TRBJ1-6	TRBV6-1	-	TGTGCCAGCACTCCAGGGCCCTCCTATAATTCACCCCTCCACTTT	CASTPGPSYNSPLHF
-	TRBJ2-3	TRBV6-5	-	TGTGCCAGTAGACAGGTGGCCGGGACAGATACGCAGTATTTT	CASRQVAGTDTQYF
TRBD1	TRBJ2-7	TRBV18	-	TGTGCCAGCTCACCTCTGGACAGGGGGAGCGAGCAGTACTTC	CASSPLDRGSEQYF
TRBD1	TRBJ2-1	TRBV10-1	-	TGCGCCAGCAGTGAAGGACAGGCCACTTTGGCTGAGCAGTTCTTC	CASSEGQATLAEQFF
TRBD1	TRBJ2-1	TRBV5-8	-	TGTGCCAGCAGCACCGGACAGGGTTACTACAATGAGCAGTTCTTC	CASSTGQGYYNEQFF
TRBD1	TRBJ2-7	TRBV6-5	once	TGTGCCATCTCACAGGGGGCGCTGGCCTACGAGCAGTACTTC	CAISQGALAYEQYF
TRBD2	TRBJ2-3	TRBV9	-	TGTGCCAGCAGCCTACGGACTAGCCCCCCAGATACGCAGTATTTT	CASSLRTSPPDTQYF
-	TRBJ1-4	TRBV5-1	-	TGCGCCAGCAGCTTGGCCTCACTCGAAAAACTGTTTTTT	CASSLASLEKLFF
TRBD1	TRBJ1-4	TRBV19	-	TGTGCCAGTAGCATAGACAGGGATGAGTCGGAAAAACTGTTTTTT	CASSIDRDESEKLFF
-	TRBJ2-1	TRBV7-8	once	TGTGCCAGCAGCTTAGTGAGCAATGAGCAGTTCTTC	CASSLVSNEQFF
TRBD1	TRBJ1-1	TRBV4-3	-	TGCGCCAGCAGCCACGGGACAGGGACTGAAGCTTTCTTT	CASSHGTGTEAFF
TRBD1	TRBJ1-4	TRBV6-5	few	TGTGCCAGCAGTTATTCAGGGGGCAGCGAAAAACTGTTTTTT	CASSYSGGSEKLFF
TRBD1	TRBJ2-7	TRBV6-1	-	TGTGCCAGCAGTGACCCAGGGGGTACGGATGAAGGCGAGCAGTACTTC	CASSDPGGTDEGEQYF
TRBD2	TRBJ2-1	TRBV7-9	-	TGTGCCAGCAGCTCGCTAGCGGGGGGGGGTGAGCAGTTCTTC	CASSSLAGGGEQFF
-	TRBJ2-7	TRBV13	-	TGTGCCAGCAGCTCGACCTTGGGCGGGGGCTCCCGCTACGAGCAGTACTTC	CASSSTLGGGSRYEQYF
-	TRBJ1-5	TRBV6-5	-	TGTGCCAGCCGGACAGATAGCAATCAGCCCCAGCATTTT	CASRTDSNQPQHF
TRBD1	TRBJ1-3	TRBV2	-	TGTGCCAGCGGAGGACAGGGGTTCTCTGGAAACACCATATATTTT	CASGGQGFSGNTIYF
TRBD2	TRBJ2-1	TRBV27	once	TGTGCCAGCAGTCCCTGGAATAGCGGGGGCCTTAACTCCTACAATGAGCAGTTCTTC	CASSPWNSGGLNSYNEQFF
-	TRBJ1-5	TRBV7-8	few	TGTGCCAGCAGCTTAGAGGCAGGGGTAAAGCCCCAGCATTTT	CASSLEAGVKPQHF
-	TRBJ1-3	TRBV7-6	once	TGTGCCAGCAGCTTTGACAGGGGAAACACCATATATTTT	CASSFDRGNTIYF
TRBD2	TRBJ2-1	TRBV6-1	-	TGTGCCAGCAGTGAACAGGCGGGGGGCTCCTACAATGAGCAGTTCTTC	CASSEQAGGSYNEQFF
-	TRBJ1-1	TRBV2	-	TGTGCCAGCAGTCCCAGGGGAAACACTGAAGCTTTCTTT	CASSPRGNTEAFF
-	TRBJ1-3	TRBV7-8	-	TGTGCCAGCAGCTACAGCTCTGGAAACACCATATATTTT	CASSYSSGNTIYF
TRBD2	TRBJ2-5	TRBV5-4	-	TGTGCCAGCAGCAACTCCGGACTAGCGGGGGAGACCCAGTACTTC	CASSNSGLAGETQYF
-	TRBJ1-1	TRBV7-9	-	TGTGCCAGCAGCTTACAGGGGAGCACTGAAGCTTTCTTT	CASSLQGSTEAFF
-	TRBJ1-2	TRBV7-9	-	TGTGCCAGCAGTCCCCCAGGGTTTTATGACTATGGCTACACCTTC	CASSPPGFYDYGYTF
-	TRBJ1-5	TRBV19	-	TGTGCCAGTAGTACTGTTGGCGGGCAGCCCCAGCATTTT	CASSTVGGQPQHF
TRBD2	TRBJ2-3	TRBV4-1	-	TGCGCCAGCAGCCAATTGGTCCTACTAGCGGGGGGGACAGATACGCAGTATTTT	CASSQLVLLAGGTDTQYF
TRBD1	TRBJ1-1	TRBV29-1	-	TGCAGCGCCGGGACAGGGCTCGGCACTGAAGCTTTCTTT	CSAGTGLGTEAFF
-	TRBJ2-1	TRBV18	few	TGTGCCAGCTCACCCCTAGACGCCCAAAACAATGAGCAGTTCTTC	CASSPLDAQNNEQFF
-	TRBJ1-1	TRBV7-6	few	TGTGCCAGCAGCTTGGGAACAGGGAGTTACACTGAAGCTTTCTTT	CASSLGTGSYTEAFF
TRBD2	TRBJ2-7	TRBV5-6	few	TGTGCCAGCAGCTTGTTCCCGGGACTAGCGGGGGGTGAGCAGTACTTC	CASSLFPGLAGGEQYF
TRBD1	TRBJ1-5	TRBV27	-	TGTGCCAGCAGCCGACAGGGGGCAAACCAGCCCCAGCATTTT	CASSRQGANQPQHF